The 13 T cell receptor beta chains given below trace back to one sample, sequenced in a study of cytomegalovirus exposure and HLA in healthy donors. This PCR relied on a set of 60 Vbeta primers and 13 Jbeta primers. The repertoire was sequenced with immunoSEQ multiplex PCR; TCRdb's copy has only in-frame clones and lacks some. The sample records more than 95,000 clones, less than 80% being singletons. Sequencing input: PBMCs. Receptor source: a man in his forties or fifties in good health and CMV-seronegative.

This clone occurred a few times. The chain is built from TRBV19 and TRBJ1-6; 7 bases map to TRBD1. V lost 6 bases, J lost 6 bases, and 8 bases stayed unmatched. Per germline, CDR1 LNHDA and CDR2 SQIVND (reference sequence). The CDR3 extends over 15 amino acids. The DNA of the CDR3 is TGTGCCAGTAGGACACAGGGGACGGCTAATTCACCCCTCCACTTT. It specifies CASRTQGTANSPLHF.

The chain is built from TRBV18 and TRBJ1-2, with D hard to call. The CDR3 spans 14 residues. The V gene's germline CDR1 is KGHSH and CDR2 LQKENI. The germline V and J ends were trimmed by 3 bases and 0 bases, with 8 bases remaining between them. CDR3 protein: CASSPDGANYGYTF. In nucleotides, the CDR3 is TGTGCCAGCTCACCGGACGGGGCTAACTATGGCTACACCTTC.

On this clone itself: At the DNA level, this CDR3 is encoded by other sequences in the same sample as well. The chain employs TRBV5-4 and TRBJ2-2; possible D gene TRBD1, 6 bases. With 0 bases removed from V and 5 bases from J, the gap between germline ends came to 11 bases. CDR3 length: 15 residues. CDR1 SGHNT and CDR2 YYREEE come from the germline V gene (reference sequence). The CDR3 region is CASSLGGGGTGELFF. The CDR3 DNA is TGTGCCAGCAGCTTGGGAGGGGGTGGGACCGGGGAGCTGTTTTTT.

V usage is TRBV19 and J usage is TRBJ1-2, with D tentatively TRBD1 (6 bases). The germline V gene encodes CDR1 LNHDA and CDR2 SQIVND (reference sequence). Trimming stripped 6 bases from V and 0 bases from J, with 20 bases between. This CDR3 region has 17 residues. The CDR3 region is CASSRQALAEANYGYTF. Written as DNA, the CDR3 is TGTGCCAGTAGCAGACAGGCCCTAGCCGAAGCTAACTATGGCTACACCTTC.

The J gene is TRBJ1-1, the V gene TRBV18, with D hard to call. Deletions cut 6 bases from V and 1 base from J, with 9 bases between. This CDR3 has 13 amino acids. Per germline, CDR1 KGHSH and CDR2 LQKENI. For the CDR3, the DNA is TGTGCCAGCTCCCCGGGGAAGAACACTGAAGCTTTCTTT. Translated, it gives CASSPGKNTEAFF.

The chain has TRBV4-1 and TRBJ2-7; D may be TRBD2 (6 bases). V was trimmed by 0 bases and J by 2 bases, leaving 11 bases between them. Germline V gene lookup returns CDR1 MGHRA and CDR2 YSYEKL. CDR3 length: 15 amino acids. The CDR3 DNA follows: TGCGCCAGCAGCCAAGATCTTAGCGGCGCCTACGAGCAGTACTTC. Its translation is CASSQDLSGAYEQYF.

The chain is built from TRBV7-9 and TRBJ1-4; TRBD1 agrees at 8 bases. The V segment lost 0 bases and the J segment 0 bases; nucleotides outside the gene matches: 9. The length of the CDR3 is 19 residues. Germline values: CDR1 SEHNR, CDR2 FQNEAQ (reference sequence). This CDR3 reads CASSLARPGGVSTNEKLFF. In nucleotides, the CDR3 is TGTGCCAGCAGCTTAGCTCGTCCAGGGGGCGTTTCAACTAATGAAAAACTGTTTTTT.

The chain recombines TRBV5-4 with TRBJ2-2; no clear D gene. V lost 1 base to trimming and J lost 5 bases, with 6 bases between them. The CDR3 runs to 13 residues. CDR1 and CDR2 from the germline V gene are SGHNT and YYREEE (reference sequence). The DNA of the CDR3 is TGTGCCAGCAGCTTGCACCAGACCGGGGAGCTGTTTTTT. Translation: CASSLHQTGELFF. Based on the CDR3 plus reference TRBV5-4 and TRBJ2-2, the full variable domain is ETGVTQSPTHLIKTRGQQVTLRCSSQSGHNTVSWYQQALGQGPQFIFQYYREEENGRGNFPPRFSGLQFPNYSSELNVNALELDDSALYLCASSLHQTGELFFGEGSRLTVL.

The sample holds one count of this clone. This sequence joins TRBV11-2 and TRBJ1-5; unclear D gene. The CDR3 runs 15 residues. In germline, CDR1 is SGHAT, CDR2 FQNNGV. Between the trimmed V and J ends, which lost 2 bases and 0 bases, there was a span of 8 bases. For the CDR3, the DNA is TGTGCCAGCAGCTTAACCGGGGTTAGCAATCAGCCCCAGCATTTT. Its protein product is CASSLTGVSNQPQHF. The full variable domain, its missing parts supplied by reference TRBV11-2 and TRBJ1-5, is EAGVAQSPRYKIIEKRQSVAFWCNPISGHATLYWYQQILGQGPKLLIQFQNNGVVDDSQLPKDRFSAERLKGVDSTLKIQPAKLEDSAVYLCASSLTGVSNQPQHFGDGTRLSIL.

This clone was observed a handful of times. The genes are TRBV6-6 and TRBJ2-5; 8 bases match TRBD2. The J call may be mistaken, given a closer DNA end match to TRBJ2-7. The germline CDR1 and CDR2 sequences are MNHNY and SVGAGI (reference sequence). The CDR3 is 14 residues long. The CDR3 loop is CASRPTSGPYEQYF. CDR3 in DNA: TGTGCCAGCAGACCAACTAGCGGCCCCTACGAGCAGTACTTC.

The chain joins TRBV13 to TRBJ2-5; 9 nucleotides match TRBD1. The CDR3 runs to 17 residues. Germline values: CDR1 PRHDT, CDR2 FYEKMQ (reference sequence). The V and J ends lost 5 bases and 2 bases, in that order; junction bases with no gene match: 12. This CDR3 reads CASSAGTGGLKQETQYF. In nucleotides, the CDR3 is TGTGCCAGCAGCGCCGGTACAGGGGGCCTCAAACAAGAGACCCAGTACTTC.

V gene TRBV4-2 combines with J gene TRBJ2-1; 9 bases align to TRBD2. The CDR3 is made up of 16 amino acids. V trimming: 3 bases; J trimming: 0 bases; junction bases outside the gene matches: 3. Germline-derived CDR1 and CDR2 are LGHNA and YNFKEQ. The CDR3 DNA reads as TGTGCCAGCAGCCACCTAGCGGGGACCTCCTACAATGAGCAGTTCTTC. Its translation: CASSHLAGTSYNEQFF.

In this sample, this clone turned up a few times. V gene TRBV5-1 combines with J gene TRBJ1-4; D is unclear. The V gene lost 2 bases and the J gene lost 0 bases, with 17 bases spanning the gap. This CDR3 has 18 amino acids. CDR1 is SGHRS and CDR2 is YFSETQ in the germline V gene. DNA for the CDR3: TGCGCCAGCAGCTTTGGTGAGGATCCCGATGCAACTAATGAAAAACTGTTTTTT. Translating it yields CASSFGEDPDATNEKLFF.